The clone carrying this T cell receptor (beta chain) was detected ten times or more. MiXCR, run by TCRdb on the PCR reads, gives a single entry per CDR3 protein. This table has some 580,000 distinct CDR3 sequences, 25% appearing once. Trimming left V 5 bases short and J 9 bases short, with 13 bases between. The CDR3 spans 13 residues. CDR1 is PRHDT and CDR2 is FYEKMQ in the germline V gene (reference sequence). Sorted inputs of roughly 17,000 to 1,000,000 cells, with 10%, 30% or 50% RNA, yielded naive CD8 libraries. Naive CD8 T cells were sorted as CD8+CD4-CCR7+CD45RA+. The sample is drawn from a study of molecular identifiers for immune sequencing clone quantification. Study background: For replicates, RNA isolated from approximately 20,000 or 98,000 naive CD8 cells was divided into five portions, of which four were sequenced.

Source material: naive CD8+ T cells from blood, with Jurkat cell RNA spiked in. Subset here: FACS-sorted CD8+CD4-CCR7+CD45RA+ naive T cells. The genes are TRBV13 and TRBJ2-2; a weak D match, TRBD2 (5 bases). This receptor was obtained from a human donor in good health. Some libraries in this study had Jurkat cell RNA spiked in. CDR3 DNA sequence: TGTGCCAGCAGCCCGGACTGGACCCGGGAGCTGTTTTTT. This encodes CASSPDWTRELFF.